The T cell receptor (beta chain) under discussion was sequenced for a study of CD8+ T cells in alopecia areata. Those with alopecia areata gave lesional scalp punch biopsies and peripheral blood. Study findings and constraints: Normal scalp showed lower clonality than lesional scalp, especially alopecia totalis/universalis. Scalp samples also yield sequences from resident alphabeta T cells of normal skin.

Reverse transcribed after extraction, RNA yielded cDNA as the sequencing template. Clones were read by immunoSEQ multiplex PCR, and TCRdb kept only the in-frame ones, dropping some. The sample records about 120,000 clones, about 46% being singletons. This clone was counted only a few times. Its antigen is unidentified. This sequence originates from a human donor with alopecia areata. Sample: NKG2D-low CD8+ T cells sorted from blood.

CDR3 loop: CSVDGLGREGYEQFF. In DNA form, the CDR3 reads TGCAGCGTTGACGGCCTTGGGAGGGAGGGGTATGAGCAGTTCTTC. This sequence joins TRBV29-1 and TRBJ2-1; 7 bases agree with TRBD2. There are 15 residues in the CDR3. Trimming took 3 bases from V and 8 from J; bases not matched to a gene: 13. CDR1 and CDR2 from the germline V gene are SQVTM and ANQGSEA.